This T cell receptor (beta chain) stems from a study of blood T cell repertoires in COVID-19. As for the study in general: The United States, Italy and Spain supplied acute and convalescent COVID-19 samples.

The CDR3 contains 11 residues. The V end was cut by 5 bases, the J end by 7 bases, with 8 bases between. Germline CDR1 DFQATT, CDR2 SNEGSKA (reference sequence). TCRdb's table, derived via immunoSEQ multiplex PCR, lists solely in-frame clones and lacks some. The data contain around 150,000 clones, 75% to 90% of them singletons. The chain recombines TRBV20-1 with TRBJ2-2; no definite D call. The clonotype comes from a human donor with acute or convalescent COVID-19. The donor label of this sample is uncertain. Sequenced: peripheral blood. CDR3 residues: CSAPLFGELFF. The CDR3, as DNA: TGCAGTGCTCCTCTTTTCGGGGAGCTGTTTTTT.